This T cell receptor (beta chain) was captured in a study of cytomegalovirus exposure and HLA in healthy donors. Study-wide results and limits: It was 150 to 200 TCR beta chains that were listed as cytomegalovirus-associated. There were several of the most significant clusters that appeared linked to common viral pathogens in a later analysis.

PCR employed 60 Vbeta and 13 Jbeta primers. Per the original methods: Later analysis identified tens of millions of unique TCR beta chains, 9 million to 13 million shared. Libraries were prepared by immunoSEQ multiplex PCR; TCRdb keeps only in-frame clonotypes and omits some of them. V and J calls plus clone size are reproduced from that table; the DNA served to infer D and trimming. The sample includes about 160,000 clones, about 80% of them seen just once. At the time of sampling, donors were nominally healthy, though unrecorded immune exposures were likely. CDR1 and CDR2 from the germline V gene are SGDLS and YYNGEE. The CDR3 contains 15 residues. V shed 0 bases, J shed 2 bases, and the junction held 3 bases outside the gene matches. Comments on this clone: Its target is not known.

V and J are TRBV9 and TRBJ2-7; 9 positions match TRBD2. The source is a man aged 35-49 years in good health and CMV-seronegative. The sequencing input was PBMCs. CDR3 residues: CASSVGASGAYEQYF. Here the CDR3 DNA reads TGTGCCAGCAGCGTAGGGGCTAGCGGGGCCTACGAGCAGTACTTC.